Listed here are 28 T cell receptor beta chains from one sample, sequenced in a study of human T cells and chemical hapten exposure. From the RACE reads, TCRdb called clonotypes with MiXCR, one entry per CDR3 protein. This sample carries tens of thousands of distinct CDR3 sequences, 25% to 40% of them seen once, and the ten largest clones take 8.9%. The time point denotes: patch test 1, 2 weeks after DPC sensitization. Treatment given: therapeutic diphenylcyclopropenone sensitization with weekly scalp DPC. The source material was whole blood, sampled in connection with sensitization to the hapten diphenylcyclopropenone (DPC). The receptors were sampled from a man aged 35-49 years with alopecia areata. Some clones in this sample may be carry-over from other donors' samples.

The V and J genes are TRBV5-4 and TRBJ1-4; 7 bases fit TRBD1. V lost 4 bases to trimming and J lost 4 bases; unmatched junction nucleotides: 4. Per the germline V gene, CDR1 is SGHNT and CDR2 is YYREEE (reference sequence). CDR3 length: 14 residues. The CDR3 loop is CASSRDSFNEKLFF. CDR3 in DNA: TGTGCCAGCAGCCGGGACAGCTTTAATGAAAAACTGTTTTTT.

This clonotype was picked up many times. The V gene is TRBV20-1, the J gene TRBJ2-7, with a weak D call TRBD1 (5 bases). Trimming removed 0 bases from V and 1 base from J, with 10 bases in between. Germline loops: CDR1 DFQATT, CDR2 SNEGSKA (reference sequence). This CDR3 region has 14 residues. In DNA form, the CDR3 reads TGCAGTGCTAGAGATTATCAGGGTTCCTACGAGCAGTACTTC. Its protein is CSARDYQGSYEQYF.

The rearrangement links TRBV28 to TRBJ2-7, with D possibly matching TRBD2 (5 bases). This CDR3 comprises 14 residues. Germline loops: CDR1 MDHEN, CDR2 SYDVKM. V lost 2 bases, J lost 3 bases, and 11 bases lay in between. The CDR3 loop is CASSLAARVYEQYF. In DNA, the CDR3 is TGTGCCAGCAGTTTAGCAGCGCGGGTCTACGAGCAGTACTTC.

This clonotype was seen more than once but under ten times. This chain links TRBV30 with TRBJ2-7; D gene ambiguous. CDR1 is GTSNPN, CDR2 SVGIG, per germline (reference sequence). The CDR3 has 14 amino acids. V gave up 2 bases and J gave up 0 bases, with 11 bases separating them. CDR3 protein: CAWSSYSFSYEQYF. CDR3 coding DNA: TGTGCCTGGAGTTCCTATTCGTTCTCCTACGAGCAGTACTTC.

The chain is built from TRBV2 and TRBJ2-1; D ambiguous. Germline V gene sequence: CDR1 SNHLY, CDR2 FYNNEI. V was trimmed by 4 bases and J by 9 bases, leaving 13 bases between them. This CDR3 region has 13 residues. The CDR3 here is CASSGARHLEQFF. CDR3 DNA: TGTGCCAGCAGTGGGGCCCGGCACCTTGAGCAGTTCTTC.

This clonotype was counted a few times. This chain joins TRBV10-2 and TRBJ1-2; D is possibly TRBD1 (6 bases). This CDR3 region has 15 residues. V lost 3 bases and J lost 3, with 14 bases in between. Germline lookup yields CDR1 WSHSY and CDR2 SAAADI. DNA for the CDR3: TGCGCCAGCAGTGAATTTGAGGGGGTAGACTATGGCTACACCTTC. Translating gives CASSEFEGVDYGYTF.

The CDR3 is CSARDLPLKTSGLNYEQYF. In DNA, the CDR3 is TGCAGTGCTAGAGATCTACCCCTAAAAACTAGCGGATTGAACTACGAGCAGTACTTC. The chain links TRBV20-1 to TRBJ2-7; 8 positions agree with TRBD2. The V and J ends lost 0 bases and 3 bases, in that order; junction bases with no gene match: 19. There are 19 residues in the CDR3. The germline V gene encodes CDR1 DFQATT and CDR2 SNEGSKA (reference sequence).

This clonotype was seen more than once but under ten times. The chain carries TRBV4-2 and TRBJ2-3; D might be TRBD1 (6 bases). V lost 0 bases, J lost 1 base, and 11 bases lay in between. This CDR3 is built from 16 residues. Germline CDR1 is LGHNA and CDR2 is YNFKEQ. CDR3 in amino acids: CASSQDTPGGTDTQYF. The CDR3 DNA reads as TGTGCCAGCAGCCAAGATACCCCAGGGGGCACAGATACGCAGTATTTT.

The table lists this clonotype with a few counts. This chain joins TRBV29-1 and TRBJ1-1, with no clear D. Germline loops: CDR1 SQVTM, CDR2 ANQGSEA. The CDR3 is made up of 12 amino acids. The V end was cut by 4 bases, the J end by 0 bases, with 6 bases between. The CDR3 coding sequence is TGCAGCGTTGGACATATGAACACTGAAGCTTTCTTT. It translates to CSVGHMNTEAFF.

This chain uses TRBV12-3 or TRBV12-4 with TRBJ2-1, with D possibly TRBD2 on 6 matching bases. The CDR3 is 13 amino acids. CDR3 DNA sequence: TGTGCAGCCGGGCTAGCGACTTACAATGAGCAGTTCTTC. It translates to CAAGLATYNEQFF.

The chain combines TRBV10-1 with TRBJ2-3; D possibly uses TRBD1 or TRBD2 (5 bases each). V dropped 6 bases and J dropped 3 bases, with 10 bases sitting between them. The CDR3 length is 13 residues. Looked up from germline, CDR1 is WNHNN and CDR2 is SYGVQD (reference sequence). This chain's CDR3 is CASSRDATDTQYF. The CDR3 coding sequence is TGCGCCAGCAGCCGGGACGCGACAGATACGCAGTATTTT.

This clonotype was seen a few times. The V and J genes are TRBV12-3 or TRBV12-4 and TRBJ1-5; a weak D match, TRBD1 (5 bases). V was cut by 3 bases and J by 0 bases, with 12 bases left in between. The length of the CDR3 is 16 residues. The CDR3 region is CASSLEAGYSNQPQHF. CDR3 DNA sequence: TGTGCCAGCAGTTTGGAGGCAGGGTATAGCAATCAGCCCCAGCATTTT.

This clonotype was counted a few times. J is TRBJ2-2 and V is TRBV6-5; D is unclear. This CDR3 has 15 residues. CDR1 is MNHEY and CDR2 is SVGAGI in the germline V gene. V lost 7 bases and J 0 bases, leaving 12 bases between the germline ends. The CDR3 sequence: CASTQTAANTGELFF. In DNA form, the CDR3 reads TGTGCCAGCACCCAAACGGCGGCGAACACCGGGGAGCTGTTTTTT.

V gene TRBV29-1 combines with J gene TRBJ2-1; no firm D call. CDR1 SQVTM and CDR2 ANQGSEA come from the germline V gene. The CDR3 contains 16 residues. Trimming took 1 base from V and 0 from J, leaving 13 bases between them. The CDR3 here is CSVEGIPSSSYNEQFF. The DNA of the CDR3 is TGCAGCGTTGAAGGAATACCTTCGAGCTCCTACAATGAGCAGTTCTTC.

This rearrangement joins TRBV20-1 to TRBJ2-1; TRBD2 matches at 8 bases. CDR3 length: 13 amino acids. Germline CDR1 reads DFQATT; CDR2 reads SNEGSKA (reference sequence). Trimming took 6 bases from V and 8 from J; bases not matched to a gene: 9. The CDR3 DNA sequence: TGCAGTGCCGGGAGCGGGAGTACCTATGAGCAGTTCTTC. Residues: CSAGSGSTYEQFF.

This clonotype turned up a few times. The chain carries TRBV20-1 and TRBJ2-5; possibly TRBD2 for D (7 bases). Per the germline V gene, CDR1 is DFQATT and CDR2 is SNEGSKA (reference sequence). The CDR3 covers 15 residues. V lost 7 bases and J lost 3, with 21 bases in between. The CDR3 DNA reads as TGCAGTGTACAGGGCCTAGCGGTACTAAAAGAGACCCAGTACTTC. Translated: CSVQGLAVLKETQYF.

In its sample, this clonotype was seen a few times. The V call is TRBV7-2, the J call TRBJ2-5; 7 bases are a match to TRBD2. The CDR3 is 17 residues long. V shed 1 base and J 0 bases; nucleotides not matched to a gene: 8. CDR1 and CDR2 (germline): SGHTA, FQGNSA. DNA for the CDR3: TGTGCCAGCAGCTTAGTACCTAGCGGCCCGTACCAAGAGACCCAGTACTTC. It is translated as CASSLVPSGPYQETQYF.

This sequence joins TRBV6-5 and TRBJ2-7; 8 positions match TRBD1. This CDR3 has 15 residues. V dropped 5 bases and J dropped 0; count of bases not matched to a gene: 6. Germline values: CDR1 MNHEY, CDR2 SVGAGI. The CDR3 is CASSKLQGDSYEQYF. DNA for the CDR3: TGTGCCAGCAGTAAGCTACAGGGGGACTCCTACGAGCAGTACTTC.

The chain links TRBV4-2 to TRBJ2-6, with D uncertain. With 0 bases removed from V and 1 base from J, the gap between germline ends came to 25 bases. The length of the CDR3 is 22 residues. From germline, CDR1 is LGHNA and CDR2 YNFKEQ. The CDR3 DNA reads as TGTGCCAGCAGCCAAGATAGGCGTGCCACCCGCGGCTTGGTGTCTGGGGCCAACGTCCTGACTTTC. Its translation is CASSQDRRATRGLVSGANVLTF.

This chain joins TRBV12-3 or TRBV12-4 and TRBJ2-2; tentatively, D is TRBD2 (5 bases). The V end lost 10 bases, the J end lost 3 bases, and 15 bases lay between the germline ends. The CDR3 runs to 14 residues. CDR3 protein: CATSRDSDTGELFF. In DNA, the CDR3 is TGTGCCACATCCCGGGATTCGGACACCGGGGAGCTGTTTTTT.

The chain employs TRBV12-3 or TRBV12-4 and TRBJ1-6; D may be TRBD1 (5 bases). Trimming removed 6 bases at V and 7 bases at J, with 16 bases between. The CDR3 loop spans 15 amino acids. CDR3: CASRNTWDGNSPLHF. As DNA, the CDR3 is TGTGCCAGCAGAAACACTTGGGACGGCAATTCACCCCTCCACTTT.

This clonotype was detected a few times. CDR3 DNA: TGTGCCAGCAGTTCCGGGGAGCTAGCCAAAAACATTCAGTACTTC. It specifies CASSSGELAKNIQYF. J is TRBJ2-4 and V is TRBV28; D is possibly TRBD2 (5 bases). Trimming pared 4 bases from V and 0 bases from J, leaving 10 bases between. The length of the CDR3 is 15 residues. CDR1 MDHEN and CDR2 SYDVKM come from the germline V gene.

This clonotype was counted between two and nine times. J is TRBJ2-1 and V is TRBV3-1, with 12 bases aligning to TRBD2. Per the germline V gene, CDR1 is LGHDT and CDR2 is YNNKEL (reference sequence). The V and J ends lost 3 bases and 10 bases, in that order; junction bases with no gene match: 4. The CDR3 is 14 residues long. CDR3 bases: TGTGCCAGCAGCCAGTGGACTAGCGGGATGGAGCAGTTCTTC. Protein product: CASSQWTSGMEQFF.

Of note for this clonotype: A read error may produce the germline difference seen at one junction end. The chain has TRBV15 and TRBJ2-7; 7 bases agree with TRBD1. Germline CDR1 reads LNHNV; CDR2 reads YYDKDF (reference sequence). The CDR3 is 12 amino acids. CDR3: CATSRDLGTAFF. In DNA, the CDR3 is TGTGCCACCAGCAGAGATCTTGGGACAGCCTTCTTC.

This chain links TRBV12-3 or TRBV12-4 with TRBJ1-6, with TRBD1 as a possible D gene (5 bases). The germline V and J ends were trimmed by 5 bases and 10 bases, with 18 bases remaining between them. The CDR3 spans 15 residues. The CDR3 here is CASSPEGQGRSPLHF. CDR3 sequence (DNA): TGTGCCAGCAGTCCGGAAGGACAAGGGCGATCACCCCTCCACTTT.

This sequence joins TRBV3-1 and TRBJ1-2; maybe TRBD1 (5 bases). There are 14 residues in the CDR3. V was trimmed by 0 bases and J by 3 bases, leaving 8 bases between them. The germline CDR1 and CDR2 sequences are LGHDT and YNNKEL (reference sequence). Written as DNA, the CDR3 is TGTGCCAGCAGCCAAGACACGGGGCACTATGGCTACACCTTC. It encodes CASSQDTGHYGYTF. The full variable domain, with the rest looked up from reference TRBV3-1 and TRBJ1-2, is DTAVSQTPKYLVTQMGNDKSIKCEQNLGHDTMYWYKQDSKKFLKIMFSYNNKELIINETVPNRFSPKSPDKAHLNLHINSLELGDSAVYFCASSQDTGHYGYTFGSGTRLTVV.

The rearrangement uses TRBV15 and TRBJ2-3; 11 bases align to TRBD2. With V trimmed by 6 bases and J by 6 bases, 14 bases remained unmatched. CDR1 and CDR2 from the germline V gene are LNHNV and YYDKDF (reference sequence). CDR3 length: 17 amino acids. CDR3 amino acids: CATRPLVSGRAGDTQYF. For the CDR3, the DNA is TGTGCCACCAGGCCTCTTGTTAGCGGGAGGGCCGGGGATACGCAGTATTTT.

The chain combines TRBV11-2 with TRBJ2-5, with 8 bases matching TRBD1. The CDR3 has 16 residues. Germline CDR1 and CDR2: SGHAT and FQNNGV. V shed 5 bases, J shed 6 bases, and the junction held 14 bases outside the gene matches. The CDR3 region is CASSPNPDRVLKTQYF. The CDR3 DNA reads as TGTGCCAGCAGCCCGAATCCGGACAGGGTCTTGAAGACCCAGTACTTC.